This TCR beta chain is from a study of beta chain features in type 1 diabetes. Findings of the study overall: Comparison showed that naive, central memory and Treg TCRB repertoires appeared more similar among patients than among healthy donors. The VDJ junctions of type 1 diabetes patients carried fewer insertions and more deletions.

As to this clone: Its antigen is not identified. The sample holds other DNA sequences that translate to the same CDR3.

Trimming removed 0 bases from V and 0 bases from J; junction bases left unmatched: 3. CDR1 is SGHNT, CDR2 YYREEE, per germline (reference sequence). The CDR3 is 16 amino acids. What was sequenced were expressed TCRB transcripts, since all of the isolated RNA had been reverse transcribed. Profiling relied on immunoSEQ multiplex PCR, and the TCRdb table lists in-frame clones only, not all of them. The top ten clones hold around 0.031% of a sample with roughly 230,000 clones, around 10% of them seen once. Cells sorted by CD45RO/CCR7/CD25/CD127/CD95/CD27 comprised CD4+ naive, central memory, regulatory and stem cell-like memory cells. Each of the sorted populations had a purity greater than 95%.

The sequencing sample was made of naive CD4+ T cells from blood. V usage is TRBV5-4 and J usage is TRBJ2-1; 7 positions agree with TRBD2. This sequence originates from a woman aged 18-29 years in good health. The CDR3 DNA reads TGTGCCAGCAGCTTGGGGGGCGGGAGCTCCTACAATGAGCAGTTCTTC. Protein: CASSLGGGSSYNEQFF. The full variable domain, completed using reference TRBV5-4 and TRBJ2-1, is ETGVTQSPTHLIKTRGQQVTLRCSSQSGHNTVSWYQQALGQGPQFIFQYYREEENGRGNFPPRFSGLQFPNYSSELNVNALELDDSALYLCASSLGGGSSYNEQFFGPGTRLTVL.